Presented here are 25 T cell receptor beta chains from one specimen sequenced in a study of T-cell reconstitution after alpha-beta-depleted transplantation in children. The authors prepared the TCRbeta library with unique molecular identifiers. MiXCR, run by TCRdb on the PCR reads, gives a single entry per CDR3 protein. This table has about 540,000 distinct CDR3 sequences, roughly 18% appearing once. Specimen: PBMCs from the stem cell graft donor, collected from the stem cell graft. The receptors shown here come from a human donor who donated a stem cell graft to a child with acute lymphoblastic leukemia.

The chain joins TRBV29-1 to TRBJ2-7; 9 bases fit TRBD1. The CDR3 consists of 13 residues. Looked up from germline, CDR1 is SQVTM and CDR2 is ANQGSEA. Unmatched junction bases numbered 9, after V lost 7 bases and J lost 5 bases. The CDR3 DNA is TGCAGCGCTCACCGGACAGGGGTGGACGAGCAGTACTTC. Its translation: CSAHRTGVDEQYF.

The chain links TRBV29-1 to TRBJ2-1; 8 nucleotides line up with TRBD1. This CDR3 region has 13 residues. Unmatched junction bases numbered 5, after V lost 3 bases and J lost 7 bases. The germline gives CDR1 SQVTM, CDR2 ANQGSEA. CDR3 coding DNA: TGCAGCGTTGATGTCAGGGGGCGGAATGAGCAGTTCTTC. The encoded protein is CSVDVRGRNEQFF.

V gene TRBV7-9 combines with J gene TRBJ2-2; D is perhaps TRBD1 (5 bases). The CDR3 length is 14 residues. The V gene lost 8 bases and the J gene lost 5 bases, with 15 bases spanning the gap. Germline CDR1 SEHNR, CDR2 FQNEAQ (reference sequence). The CDR3: CASWLQAETGELFF. The CDR3 DNA is TGTGCCAGCTGGTTACAGGCCGAAACCGGGGAGCTGTTTTTT.

Points on this clonotype: One junction end disagrees with the germline gene, perhaps due to a read error. The chain employs TRBV15 and TRBJ1-1, with D tentatively TRBD1 (6 bases). The CDR3 covers 14 residues. Germline CDR1 and CDR2: LNHNV and YYDKDF (reference sequence). The CDR3 DNA follows: TGTGCCACCAGCAGAGTAGGGGGGGAGCCGTCGTCGGTCTTT. As protein: CATSRVGGEPSSVF.

In its sample, this clonotype was seen a few times. The chain combines TRBV6-1 with TRBJ2-3; 12 bases map to TRBD2. CDR1 is MNHNS and CDR2 is SASEGT in the germline V gene. This CDR3 region has 15 residues. V lost 7 bases to trimming and J lost 6 bases; unmatched junction nucleotides: 8. DNA for the CDR3: TGTGCCAGCACCTCCCTAGCGGGAGGGCCGGATACGCAGTATTTT. Its translation: CASTSLAGGPDTQYF.

V is TRBV7-9 and J is TRBJ1-1; D might be TRBD1 (5 bases). Germline V gene sequence: CDR1 SEHNR, CDR2 FQNEAQ (reference sequence). The V gene lost 5 bases and the J gene lost 3 bases, with 13 bases spanning the gap. CDR3 length equals 14 residues. The CDR3 nucleotides are TGTGCCAGCAGCCGGTTCGGAGGGGACACTGAAGCTTTCTTT. Translation gives CASSRFGGDTEAFF. Using reference TRBV7-9 and TRBJ1-1 for the parts outside the CDR3, the full variable domain is DTGVSQNPRHKITKRGQNVTFRCDPISEHNRLYWYRQTLGQGPEFLTYFQNEAQLEKSRLLSDRFSAERPKGSFSTLEIQRTEQGDSAMYLCASSRFGGDTEAFFGQGTRLTVV.

This clonotype was observed a few times. The rearrangement links TRBV19 to TRBJ2-2, with 12 bases identical to TRBD1. Trimming at V came to 6 bases and at J to 0 bases, leaving 23 bases not matched to a gene. The germline CDR1 and CDR2 sequences are LNHDA and SQIVND (reference sequence). This CDR3 region has 23 residues. The CDR3 DNA reads TGTGCCAGTAGGAGTAGATCCCGATGGGACAGGGGGCGCGGAATCCCGAACACCGGGGAGCTGTTTTTT. Translated: CASRSRSRWDRGRGIPNTGELFF.

This chain links TRBV12-3 or TRBV12-4 with TRBJ2-1; the D gene could be TRBD1 or TRBD2 (5 bases each). V was trimmed by 3 bases and J by 4 bases, leaving 10 bases between them. This CDR3 has 14 residues. CDR3 loop: CASSFGREYNEQFF. Here the CDR3 DNA reads TGTGCCAGCAGTTTCGGCAGGGAGTACAATGAGCAGTTCTTC.

The V and J genes are TRBV20-1 and TRBJ2-7; no clear D. This CDR3 contains 13 residues. CDR1 DFQATT and CDR2 SNEGSKA come from the germline V gene (reference sequence). Deletions cut 3 bases from V and 2 bases from J, with 11 bases between. CDR3 amino acids: CSASPGTAYEQYF. The CDR3 DNA reads as TGCAGTGCTAGTCCAGGAACGGCCTACGAGCAGTACTTC.

This clonotype was observed a handful of times. V and J are TRBV10-3 and TRBJ2-1; maybe TRBD1 (6 bases). Germline V lookup: CDR1 ENHRY, CDR2 SYGVKD. The CDR3 has 13 amino acids. The V end lost 3 bases, the J end lost 9 bases, and 12 bases lay between the germline ends. The CDR3 nucleotides read TGTGCCATCAGTGACCCCAGCAGGGGTGAGCAGTTCTTC. It translates to CAISDPSRGEQFF.

The rearrangement links TRBV12-3 or TRBV12-4 to TRBJ2-1; 8 bases are shared with TRBD2. V lost 7 bases and J lost 7; bases outside the gene matches: 15. This CDR3 has 16 amino acids. This CDR3 is CASTRRGAGVTNEQFF. DNA for the CDR3: TGTGCCAGCACCCGACGGGGAGCGGGAGTAACGAATGAGCAGTTCTTC.

This clonotype was found a few times. The chain recombines TRBV9 with TRBJ2-4; the match to TRBD2 covers 7 bases. The germline gives CDR1 SGDLS, CDR2 YYNGEE. The CDR3 length is 13 residues. V was clipped by 2 bases and J by 9 bases; unmatched bases: 5. The CDR3 nucleotides read TGTGCCAGCAGCGTGGGGGGGATGGGCATTCAGTACTTC. Residues: CASSVGGMGIQYF.

V gene TRBV5-1 combines with J gene TRBJ2-1; TRBD2 matches at 8 bases. V shed 7 bases and J 5 bases; nucleotides not matched to a gene: 2. The germline V gene encodes CDR1 SGHRS and CDR2 YFSETQ. The CDR3 is 12 amino acids. In DNA, the CDR3 is TGCGCCAGCGGTAGCGGGGACAATGAGCAGTTCTTC. As protein: CASGSGDNEQFF.

This clonotype has only a few counts. The chain couples TRBV10-3 to TRBJ2-3; D possibly corresponds to TRBD2 (5 bases). V was pared by 9 bases and J by 1 base, with 11 bases between. Per germline, CDR1 ENHRY and CDR2 SYGVKD. The CDR3 runs 13 residues. CDR3 in DNA: TGTGCCATACGGGGTAGTGGCACAGATACGCAGTATTTT. This gives the protein CAIRGSGTDTQYF.

V gene TRBV7-9 combines with J gene TRBJ2-7, with D perhaps assigned TRBD1 or TRBD2 (6 bases each). V gave up 3 bases and J gave up 2 bases, with 20 bases separating them. CDR1 and CDR2 from the germline V gene are SEHNR and FQNEAQ (reference sequence). This CDR3 is built from 17 residues. The CDR3 nucleotides are TGTGCCAGCAGCTTTCCGGAGGGGGGACATAGGACCTACGAGCAGTACTTC. As protein: CASSFPEGGHRTYEQYF.

CDR3 region: CASSLRTSGFYEQYF. CDR3 nucleotide sequence: TGCGCCAGCAGCTTGCGGACTAGCGGGTTCTACGAGCAGTACTTC. This chain links TRBV5-1 with TRBJ2-7, with 11 bases matching TRBD2. The CDR3 has 15 residues. The germline CDR1 and CDR2 sequences are SGHRS and YFSETQ. Trimming took 1 base from V and 3 from J; bases not matched to a gene: 3. The full variable domain, its missing parts supplied by reference TRBV5-1 and TRBJ2-7, is KAGVTQTPRYLIKTRGQQVTLSCSPISGHRSVSWYQQTPGQGLQFLFEYFSETQRNKGNFPGRFSGRQFSNSRSEMNVSTLELGDSALYLCASSLRTSGFYEQYFGPGTRLTVT.

The sample holds a few counts of this clonotype. This chain links TRBV7-2 with TRBJ1-5; the match to TRBD1 covers 7 bases. The CDR3 length is 16 residues. Germline trimming cut 5 bases from V and 4 bases from J; bases unmatched to any gene: 11. CDR1 is SGHTA, CDR2 FQGNSA, per germline. The CDR3, as DNA: TGTGCCAGCAGCCCCAAGACAGGGTCTTATAATCAGCCCCAGCATTTT. Its protein product is CASSPKTGSYNQPQHF.

The sample holds a few counts of this clonotype. The CDR3 is CAITGGAGQPQHF. The CDR3 nucleotides are TGTGCCATTACAGGGGGCGCAGGACAGCCCCAGCATTTT. The chain joins TRBV7-9 to TRBJ1-5; TRBD1 matches at 9 bases. Germline CDR1 and CDR2: SEHNR and FQNEAQ (reference sequence). This CDR3 region has 13 residues. The trim removed 10 bases at V and 7 bases at J, leaving 8 bases unmatched.

The chain employs TRBV9 and TRBJ2-5, with D perhaps TRBD2 (5 bases). V was pared by 0 bases and J by 5 bases, with 20 bases between. Per germline, CDR1 SGDLS and CDR2 YYNGEE. This CDR3 is built from 17 residues. The chain's CDR3 is CASSVGEIATVPETQYF. The CDR3 nucleotides are TGTGCCAGCAGCGTAGGGGAGATTGCCACCGTTCCGGAGACCCAGTACTTC.

In this sample, this clonotype turned up a few times. The rearrangement uses TRBV7-6 and TRBJ2-7; 12 nucleotides align to TRBD2. The CDR3 runs to 21 residues. Germline CDR1 and CDR2: SGHVS and FNYEAQ. The V and J ends lost 2 bases and 4 bases, in that order; junction bases with no gene match: 21. The CDR3 bases are TGTGCCAGCAGCTTAATGCCTCAGGGGCTAGCGGGAGGGCCTATCGGATACGAGCAGTACTTC. It yields the protein CASSLMPQGLAGGPIGYEQYF.

This clonotype has a handful of counts. This chain connects TRBV7-3 to TRBJ2-7; possibly TRBD1 or TRBD2 for D (7 bases each). V shed 1 base and J shed 6 bases, with 16 bases lying between them. Germline-derived CDR1 and CDR2 are SGHTA and FQGTGA. The CDR3 has 15 residues. CDR3 amino acids: CASSLNPGRGREQYF. The CDR3 bases are TGTGCCAGCAGCTTAAATCCGGGGAGGGGGCGCGAGCAGTACTTC.

This clonotype occurred once. This chain connects TRBV2 to TRBJ1-5; TRBD1 aligns across 7 bases. Germline CDR1 reads SNHLY; CDR2 reads FYNNEI. J gave up 13 bases and V 2 bases, and 8 bases lay outside the gene matches. CDR3 size: 13 residues. In nucleotides, the CDR3 is TGTGCCAGCAGTGAACGCCGGGACAGTACGCAGCATTTT. Protein sequence: CASSERRDSTQHF. Full variable domain (missing parts from reference TRBV2 and TRBJ1-5): EPEVTQTPSHQVTQMGQEVILRCVPISNHLYFYWYRQILGQKVEFLVSFYNNEISEKSEIFDDQFSVERPDGSNFTLKIRSTKLEDSAMYFCASSERRDSTQHFGDGTRLSIL.

This chain links TRBV13 with TRBJ2-3, with D perhaps TRBD2 (6 bases). Trimming stripped 2 bases from V and 15 bases from J, with 21 bases between. Looked up from germline, CDR1 is PRHDT and CDR2 is FYEKMQ (reference sequence). The CDR3 sequence is 14 residues long. CDR3 protein: CASSLQTVWEAPYF. The CDR3 region has the DNA TGTGCCAGCAGCTTACAGACCGTGTGGGAGGCGCCCTATTTT.

This clonotype has just a few counts. The V and J genes are TRBV6-5 and TRBJ2-7, with D possibly being TRBD1 (5 bases). The CDR3 spans 15 residues. Germline CDR1 and CDR2: MNHEY and SVGAGI. The germline V and J ends were trimmed by 2 bases and 2 bases, with 13 bases remaining between them. The CDR3 DNA is TGTGCCAGCAGTTACGGTCAGGGCAGTACCTACGAGCAGTACTTC. Translated: CASSYGQGSTYEQYF.

In its sample, this clonotype was seen a few times. The rearrangement links TRBV27 to TRBJ2-2; unclear D gene. Germline-derived CDR1 and CDR2 are MNHEY and SMNVEV (reference sequence). V was shortened by 1 base and J by 7 bases, with 7 bases between the two germline ends. The CDR3 has 13 amino acids. In nucleotides, the CDR3 is TGTGCCAGCAGTTTATGGCAGGACGGGGAGCTGTTTTTT. Translating gives CASSLWQDGELFF.